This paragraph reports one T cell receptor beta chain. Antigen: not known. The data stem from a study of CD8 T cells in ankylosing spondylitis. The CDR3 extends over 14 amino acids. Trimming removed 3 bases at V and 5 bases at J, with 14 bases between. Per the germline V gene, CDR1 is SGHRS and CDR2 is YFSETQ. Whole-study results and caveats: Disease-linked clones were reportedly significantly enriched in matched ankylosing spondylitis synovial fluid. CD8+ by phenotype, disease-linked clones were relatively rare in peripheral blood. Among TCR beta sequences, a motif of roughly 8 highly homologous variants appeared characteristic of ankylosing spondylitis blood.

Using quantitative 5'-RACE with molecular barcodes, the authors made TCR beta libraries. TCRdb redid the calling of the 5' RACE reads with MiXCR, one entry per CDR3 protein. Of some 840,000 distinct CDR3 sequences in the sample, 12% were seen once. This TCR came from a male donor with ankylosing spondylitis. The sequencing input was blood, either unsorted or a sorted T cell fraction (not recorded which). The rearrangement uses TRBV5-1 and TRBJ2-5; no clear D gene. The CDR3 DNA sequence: TGCGCCAGCAGCTACTACAGTGGAAGGGAGACCCAGTACTTC. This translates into CASSYYSGRETQYF.